The 32 T cell receptor beta chains given below trace back to one sample, sequenced in a study of cytomegalovirus exposure and HLA in healthy donors (dated by TCRdb to between 2016 and 2019). Receptor amplification or capture employed the immunoSEQ multiplex PCR assay. For the multiplex PCR, a mixture combining 60 forward primers for TCR Vbeta segments and 13 reverse primers for TCR Jbeta segments was used. TCRdb holds this immuneACCESS table with in-frame rearrangements only. Some clones are missing; in checked studies, unresolved V genes explain under half, and the rest has no known cause. The sample yields 140,000 or so clones; 84% were counted once. 2% to 2.5% of the sample goes to the ten largest clones. The sequencing input was PBMCs. Every receptor here comes from a boy aged 2 to 10 in good health and CMV-seronegative.

This chain uses TRBV9 with TRBJ1-3, with 7 bases matching TRBD1. Per germline, CDR1 SGDLS and CDR2 YYNGEE. J was trimmed by 3 bases and V by 0 bases; bases with no gene match: 6. There are 16 residues in the CDR3. The CDR3 coding sequence is TGTGCCAGCAGCGTAGATCTAGGGGGCTTTGGAAACACCATATATTTT. It yields the protein CASSVDLGGFGNTIYF.

The table lists this clone with a count of one. The chain's CDR3 is CASSYSHLGQQEQYF. The CDR3 DNA is TGTGCCAGCAGTTACTCCCACCTGGGACAGCAAGAGCAGTACTTC. The V gene is TRBV6-5, the J gene TRBJ2-7, with 7 bases fitting TRBD1. Germline CDR1 reads MNHEY; CDR2 reads SVGAGI. The CDR3 runs 15 residues. The V segment lost 0 bases and the J segment 7 bases; nucleotides outside the gene matches: 9.

CDR3 protein: CASHNRGGGQPQHF. The CDR3 nucleotides read TGTGCCAGCCACAATCGGGGGGGAGGTCAGCCCCAGCATTTT. This chain uses TRBV2 with TRBJ1-5, with a possible D match to TRBD1 (5 bases). Germline CDR1 SNHLY, CDR2 FYNNEI. V was pared by 8 bases and J by 6 bases, with 17 bases between. This CDR3 spans 14 amino acids.

The chain is built from TRBV10-3 and TRBJ2-1, with D possibly being TRBD2 (6 bases). This CDR3 has 13 residues. V was trimmed by 8 bases and J by 8 bases, leaving 16 bases between them. Germline-derived CDR1 and CDR2 are ENHRY and SYGVKD. Here the CDR3 reads CAIAIAGSDEQFF. As DNA, the CDR3 is TGTGCCATCGCAATCGCGGGGAGCGATGAGCAGTTCTTC.

The chain combines TRBV7-2 with TRBJ2-3; D gene unclear. Deletions cut 7 bases from V and 5 bases from J, with 7 bases between. CDR1 is SGHTA, CDR2 FQGNSA, per germline. CDR3 length: 11 residues. Here the CDR3 reads CASTPGDTQYF. CDR3 DNA: TGTGCCAGCACCCCGGGAGATACGCAGTATTTT.

The V and J genes are TRBV4-3 and TRBJ2-5; 10 bases fit TRBD2. The DNA end is a closer match to TRBJ2-7, so the J assignment may be wrong. Germline-derived CDR1 and CDR2 are LGHNA and YSLEER. The CDR3 totals 16 residues. CDR3 residues: CASSQVATSGIHEQYF. As DNA, the CDR3 is TGCGCCAGCAGCCAAGTGGCAACTAGCGGGATCCACGAGCAGTACTTC.

In the case of this clone: Other DNA sequences in the sample encode the same CDR3. The rearrangement joins TRBV6-5 to TRBJ2-1; 8 nucleotides align to TRBD2. Germline CDR1 is MNHEY and CDR2 is SVGAGI. CDR3 length equals 15 residues. V dropped 6 bases and J dropped 2; count of bases not matched to a gene: 6. CDR3 nucleotides: TGTGCCAGCAGCCCGAGCGGGAGTCCCTACAATGAGCAGTTCTTC. Encoded protein: CASSPSGSPYNEQFF.

The chain's CDR3 is CASSLERRLYYEQYF. As DNA, the CDR3 is TGTGCCAGCAGCTTAGAACGGAGGCTGTACTACGAGCAGTACTTC. The genes are TRBV7-2 and TRBJ2-5; a possible D gene is TRBD2 (5 bases). TRBJ2-7 matches the DNA end more closely, so the J call is doubtful. The length of the CDR3 is 15 residues. CDR1 is SGHTA and CDR2 is FQGNSA in the germline V gene.

This chain links TRBV28 with TRBJ1-4; no clear D gene. Trimming removed 9 bases at V and 4 bases at J, with 3 bases between. Germline V gives CDR1 MDHEN, CDR2 SYDVKM. The CDR3 extends over 10 amino acids. CDR3 loop: CASRNEKLFF. In nucleotides, the CDR3 is TGTGCCAGTCGTAATGAAAAACTGTTTTTT.

This chain uses TRBV5-4 with TRBJ2-7; 9 positions match TRBD1. CDR1 is SGHNT, CDR2 YYREEE, per germline (reference sequence). The length of the CDR3 is 14 residues. J was trimmed by 3 bases and V by 3 bases; bases with no gene match: 4. This CDR3 reads CASSSDRGFYEQYF. The CDR3 coding sequence is TGTGCCAGCAGCTCGGACAGGGGATTCTACGAGCAGTACTTC.

This clone was counted a single time. The chain links TRBV7-9 to TRBJ1-4; 9 nucleotides match TRBD1. The CDR3 is 15 residues long. CDR1 and CDR2 (germline): SEHNR, FQNEAQ (reference sequence). J lost 5 bases, V lost 5 bases, and 6 bases had no gene match. The CDR3 loop reads CASSIWTGVNEKLFF. The CDR3 DNA follows: TGTGCCAGCAGCATCTGGACAGGGGTAAATGAAAAACTGTTTTTT.

The gene calls are TRBV18 and TRBJ2-7, with D possibly matching TRBD1 (6 bases). Germline V gives CDR1 KGHSH, CDR2 LQKENI. The ends were cut back, 5 bases at V and 0 bases at J, with 17 bases in the middle. The CDR3 is made up of 16 amino acids. The CDR3 loop reads CASSYNSRDTSYEQYF. Here the CDR3 DNA reads TGTGCCAGCTCATACAACTCCCGGGACACCTCCTACGAGCAGTACTTC.

The chain carries TRBV5-1 and TRBJ2-5; TRBD1 matches 8 bases. The CDR3 consists of 14 residues. Looked up from germline, CDR1 is SGHRS and CDR2 is YFSETQ. V was clipped by 6 bases and J by 5 bases; unmatched bases: 9. CDR3 loop: CASISTGGGETQYF. CDR3 sequence (DNA): TGCGCCAGCATTTCCACAGGGGGTGGCGAGACCCAGTACTTC.

The chain links TRBV28 to TRBJ1-4; possible D gene TRBD1, 6 bases. The CDR3 loop spans 15 amino acids. Germline lookup yields CDR1 MDHEN and CDR2 SYDVKM. V was cut by 5 bases and J by 5 bases, with 15 bases left in between. The CDR3 reads CASSRWGHRNEKLFF. CDR3 sequence (DNA): TGTGCCAGCAGTAGATGGGGACACCGGAATGAAAAACTGTTTTTT. The complete variable domain, with remaining parts taken from reference TRBV28 and TRBJ1-4, reads DVKVTQSSRYLVKRTGEKVFLECVQDMDHENMFWYRQDPGLGLRLIYFSYDVKMKEKGDIPEGYSVSREKKERFSLILESASTNQTSMYLCASSRWGHRNEKLFFGSGTQLSVL.

The V call is TRBV27, the J call TRBJ2-5; 8 positions match TRBD1. The end of the DNA aligns better with TRBJ2-7, so the J call may be wrong. Germline CDR1 reads MNHEY; CDR2 reads SMNVEV (reference sequence). The CDR3 consists of 14 residues. The CDR3 DNA follows: TGTGCCAGCAGTCGATCTACAGGGGGATACGAGCAGTACTTC. Its translation is CASSRSTGGYEQYF.

This chain's CDR3 is CASTKRGLTDTQYF. Here the CDR3 DNA reads TGCGCCAGCACAAAGCGGGGCCTCACAGATACGCAGTATTTT. The chain has TRBV5-1 and TRBJ2-3; 7 bases line up with TRBD2. V shed 6 bases and J 2 bases; nucleotides not matched to a gene: 6. The CDR3 consists of 14 residues. Germline values: CDR1 SGHRS, CDR2 YFSETQ. Based on the CDR3 plus reference TRBV5-1 and TRBJ2-3, the full variable domain is KAGVTQTPRYLIKTRGQQVTLSCSPISGHRSVSWYQQTPGQGLQFLFEYFSETQRNKGNFPGRFSGRQFSNSRSEMNVSTLELGDSALYLCASTKRGLTDTQYFGPGTRLTVL.

The V call is TRBV10-3, the J call TRBJ1-4, with D hard to call. The CDR3 runs to 13 residues. Germline CDR1 and CDR2: ENHRY and SYGVKD. V lost 8 bases to trimming and J lost 0 bases, with 7 bases between them. CDR3 coding DNA: TGTGCCATCGGCACAGCAACTAATGAAAAACTGTTTTTT. Translation gives CAIGTATNEKLFF.

In this sample, this clone turned up once. V and J are TRBV7-6 and TRBJ2-7; 9 bases fit TRBD1. This CDR3 contains 13 residues. From germline, CDR1 is SGHVS and CDR2 FNYEAQ. Trimming took 4 bases from V and 4 from J; bases not matched to a gene: 2. CDR3: CASSWGQGYEQYF. The CDR3 DNA follows: TGTGCCAGCAGCTGGGGACAGGGATACGAGCAGTACTTC.

The rearrangement links TRBV11-3 to TRBJ2-2, with 10 bases matching TRBD2. Germline lookup yields CDR1 SGHNT and CDR2 YENEEA. The CDR3 runs 18 residues. With 3 bases clipped from V and 4 bases from J, the junction kept 11 bases outside the gene matches. The CDR3 loop is CASSFLLAGAGVTGELFF. In DNA form, the CDR3 reads TGTGCCAGCAGCTTTCTTCTAGCGGGAGCCGGGGTCACCGGGGAGCTGTTTTTT.

J is TRBJ1-1 and V is TRBV6-1; no reliable D call. The CDR3 is 14 residues long. Germline V gives CDR1 MNHNS, CDR2 SASEGT. Between the trimmed V and J ends, which lost 4 bases and 3 bases, there was a span of 12 bases. CDR3 in DNA: TGTGCCAGCAGTGTGGAGGGTGGAGACACTGAAGCTTTCTTT. It is translated as CASSVEGGDTEAFF.

The chain couples TRBV7-9 to TRBJ1-1; tentatively, D is TRBD1 (5 bases). Trimming left V 4 bases short and J 1 base short, with 7 bases between. Germline CDR1 SEHNR, CDR2 FQNEAQ (reference sequence). CDR3 size: 13 residues. CDR3: CASSSDRNTEAFF. CDR3 nucleotides: TGTGCCAGCAGCTCCGACAGGAACACTGAAGCTTTCTTT.

The chain carries TRBV7-9 and TRBJ2-5, with D unclear. V was clipped by 2 bases and J by 2 bases, with 6 bases between them. Germline-derived CDR1 and CDR2 are SEHNR and FQNEAQ (reference sequence). CDR3 length equals 13 residues. CDR3: CASSLLSQETQYF. CDR3 nucleotide sequence: TGTGCCAGCAGCTTACTGAGTCAAGAGACCCAGTACTTC.

In its sample, this clone was seen once. The V and J genes are TRBV19 and TRBJ1-1; no clear D. Between the trimmed V and J ends, which lost 5 bases and 1 base, there was a span of 5 bases. Germline CDR1 and CDR2: LNHDA and SQIVND (reference sequence). The CDR3 extends over 12 amino acids. As DNA, the CDR3 is TGTGCCAGTAGTTGGCAGAACACTGAAGCTTTCTTT. Its protein is CASSWQNTEAFF.

The chain links TRBV6-5 to TRBJ2-7; TRBD1 matches at 7 bases. The CDR3 loop spans 15 amino acids. The ends lost 6 bases at V and 1 base at J; junction bases unmatched: 9. Germline-derived CDR1 and CDR2 are MNHEY and SVGAGI. The CDR3 is CASRRQGHWSYEQYF. The CDR3 coding sequence is TGTGCCAGCAGGCGACAGGGTCACTGGTCCTACGAGCAGTACTTC.

The chain combines TRBV4-2 with TRBJ2-3, with 8 positions matching TRBD2. J was trimmed by 6 bases and V by 4 bases; bases with no gene match: 15. This CDR3 is 17 amino acids long. Germline V gene lookup returns CDR1 LGHNA and CDR2 YNFKEQ. CDR3 sequence reads: CASSLRVAGNGVDTQYF. CDR3 coding DNA: TGTGCCAGCAGCCTTAGGGTAGCGGGGAATGGGGTGGATACGCAGTATTTT.

The chain links TRBV18 to TRBJ1-1; D is unclear. CDR1 KGHSH and CDR2 LQKENI come from the germline V gene. The CDR3 has 12 residues. Deletions cut 4 bases from V and 3 bases from J, with 6 bases between. DNA for the CDR3: TGTGCCAGCTCACGATCGGACACTGAAGCTTTCTTT. Translating gives CASSRSDTEAFF.

The chain uses TRBV10-3 and TRBJ1-5; 9 nucleotides align to TRBD1. This CDR3 region has 14 residues. With V trimmed by 10 bases and J by 3 bases, 7 bases remained unmatched. CDR1 and CDR2 (germline): ENHRY, SYGVKD. The CDR3 nucleotides read TGTGCCACCTGGACAGGGGAAAACAATCAGCCCCAGCATTTT. It codes for CATWTGENNQPQHF.

The chain links TRBV18 to TRBJ2-1; D is ambiguous. Germline lookup yields CDR1 KGHSH and CDR2 LQKENI. V was trimmed by 3 bases and J by 6 bases, leaving 30 bases between them. The CDR3 extends over 20 amino acids. CDR3 residues: CASSPLTALDDPTVVNEQFF. The CDR3 nucleotides read TGTGCCAGCTCACCCCTAACCGCCCTGGATGACCCGACTGTGGTCAATGAGCAGTTCTTC.

J is TRBJ1-5 and V is TRBV19; possible D gene TRBD1, 6 bases. The germline V and J ends were trimmed by 6 bases and 0 bases, with 12 bases remaining between them. Germline values: CDR1 LNHDA, CDR2 SQIVND (reference sequence). This CDR3 is built from 15 residues. The CDR3 region has the DNA TGTGCCAGTAGCGACAGGTTTAATAGCAATCAGCCCCAGCATTTT. The encoded protein is CASSDRFNSNQPQHF.

The CDR3 DNA is TGTGCCAGCAGCTGGACAGGGAGGGGCACTGAAGCTTTCTTT. Protein: CASSWTGRGTEAFF. The chain is built from TRBV5-6 and TRBJ1-1; 8 bases align to TRBD1. The CDR3 consists of 14 residues. V shed 3 bases and J 4 bases; nucleotides not matched to a gene: 5. Germline V CDR1 and CDR2: SGHDT, YYEEEE. Full variable domain (rest looked up from reference TRBV5-6 and TRBJ1-1): DAGVTQSPTHLIKTRGQQVTLRCSPKSGHDTVSWYQQALGQGPQFIFQYYEEEERQRGNFPDRFSGHQFPNYSSELNVNALLLGDSALYLCASSWTGRGTEAFFGQGTRLTVV.

The chain combines TRBV7-3 with TRBJ2-2, with 8 bases that match TRBD1. CDR3 length: 16 amino acids. Trimming took 1 base from V and 1 from J; bases not matched to a gene: 2. Germline CDR1 reads SGHTA; CDR2 reads FQGTGA. The DNA of the CDR3 is TGTGCCAGCAGCTTAAGACAGGGGAGGAACACCGGGGAGCTGTTTTTT. Protein product: CASSLRQGRNTGELFF.

The genes are TRBV18 and TRBJ1-2; perhaps TRBD1 as D (6 bases). Trimming removed 6 bases at V and 5 bases at J, with 19 bases between. Per the germline V gene, CDR1 is KGHSH and CDR2 is LQKENI. The CDR3 is made up of 15 amino acids. The CDR3 region has the DNA TGTGCCAGCTCTCTCGACAGGCACGGCGGGTATGGCTACACCTTC. This sequence encodes CASSLDRHGGYGYTF.